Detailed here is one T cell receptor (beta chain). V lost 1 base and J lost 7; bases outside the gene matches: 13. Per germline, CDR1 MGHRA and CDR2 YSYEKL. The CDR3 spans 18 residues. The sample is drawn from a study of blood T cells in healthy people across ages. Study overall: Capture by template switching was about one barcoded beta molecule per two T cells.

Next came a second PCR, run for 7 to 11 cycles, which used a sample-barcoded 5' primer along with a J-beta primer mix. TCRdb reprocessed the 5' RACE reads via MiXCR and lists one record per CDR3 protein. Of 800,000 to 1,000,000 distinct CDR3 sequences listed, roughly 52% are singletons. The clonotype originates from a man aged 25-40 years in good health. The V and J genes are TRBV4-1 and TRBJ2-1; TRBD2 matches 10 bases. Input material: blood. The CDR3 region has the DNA TGCGCCAGCAGCCAAGGGATCGCTAGAAAACTAGCGGGGAATGAGCAGTTCTTC. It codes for CASSQGIARKLAGNEQFF.